The sequence of this T cell receptor beta chain was determined in a study of T cell changes during pregnancy in multiple sclerosis. TCRdb's copy holds only in-frame clones and misses some; the assay was immunoSEQ multiplex PCR. The table has approximately 45,000 clones, around 93% seen once. Per germline, CDR1 SGDLS and CDR2 YYNGEE. V was trimmed by 4 bases and J by 1 base, leaving 11 bases between them. The length of the CDR3 is 14 residues. The sequencing here drew on CD8+ T cells from peripheral blood mononuclear cells, taken in the second trimester of pregnancy. The gene calls are TRBV9 and TRBJ1-1; TRBD1 might be the D (6 bases). This TCR came from a female donor with multiple sclerosis, enrolled in a pregnancy study. In DNA, the CDR3 is TGTGCCAGCAGCCTCTGGGGGCAGAACACTGAAGCTTTCTTT. This gives the protein CASSLWGQNTEAFF.